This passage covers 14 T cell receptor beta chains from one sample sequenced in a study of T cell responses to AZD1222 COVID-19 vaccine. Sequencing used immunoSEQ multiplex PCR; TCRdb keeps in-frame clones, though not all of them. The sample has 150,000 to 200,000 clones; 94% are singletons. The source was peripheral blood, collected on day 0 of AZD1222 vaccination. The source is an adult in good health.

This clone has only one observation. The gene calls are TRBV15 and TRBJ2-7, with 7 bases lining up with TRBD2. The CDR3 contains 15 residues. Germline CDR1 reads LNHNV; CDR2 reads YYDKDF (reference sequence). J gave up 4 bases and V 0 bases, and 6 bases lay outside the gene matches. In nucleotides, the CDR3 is TGTGCCACCAGCAGAGAGCGGGGGTCGACTTACGAGCAGTACTTC. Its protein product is CATSRERGSTYEQYF.

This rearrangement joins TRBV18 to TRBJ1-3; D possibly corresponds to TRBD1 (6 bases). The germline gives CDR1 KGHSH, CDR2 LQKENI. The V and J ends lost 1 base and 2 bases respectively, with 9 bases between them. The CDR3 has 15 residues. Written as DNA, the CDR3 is TGTGCCAGCTCACCACAACAGGGTGCTGGAAACACCATATATTTT. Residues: CASSPQQGAGNTIYF.

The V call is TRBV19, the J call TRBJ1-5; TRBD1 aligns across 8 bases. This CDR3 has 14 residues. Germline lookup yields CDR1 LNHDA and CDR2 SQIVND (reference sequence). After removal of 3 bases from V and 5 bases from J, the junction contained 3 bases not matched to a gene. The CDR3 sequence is CASSIAGGYQPQHF. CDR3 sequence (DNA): TGTGCCAGTAGTATCGCAGGGGGCTATCAGCCCCAGCATTTT.

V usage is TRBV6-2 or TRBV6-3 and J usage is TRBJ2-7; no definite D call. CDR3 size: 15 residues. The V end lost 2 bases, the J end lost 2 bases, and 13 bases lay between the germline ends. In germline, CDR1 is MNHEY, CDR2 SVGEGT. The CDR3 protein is CASSYTTFGPYEQYF. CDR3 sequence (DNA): TGTGCCAGCAGTTACACGACCTTTGGACCCTACGAGCAGTACTTC.

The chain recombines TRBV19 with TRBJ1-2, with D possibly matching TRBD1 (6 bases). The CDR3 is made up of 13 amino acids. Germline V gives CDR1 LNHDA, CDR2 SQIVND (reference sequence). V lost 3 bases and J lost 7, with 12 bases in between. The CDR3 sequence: CASSIQGKGGYTF. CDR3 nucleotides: TGTGCCAGTAGTATCCAGGGGAAGGGTGGCTACACCTTC.

The CDR3 DNA sequence: TGTGCCAGCATACTAGCGGTCAATGAGCAGTTCTTC. Residues: CASILAVNEQFF. V usage is TRBV6-5 and J usage is TRBJ2-1; 8 bases are a match to TRBD2. Germline CDR1 MNHEY, CDR2 SVGAGI. J lost 6 bases, V lost 7 bases, and 2 bases had no gene match. The CDR3 consists of 12 residues.

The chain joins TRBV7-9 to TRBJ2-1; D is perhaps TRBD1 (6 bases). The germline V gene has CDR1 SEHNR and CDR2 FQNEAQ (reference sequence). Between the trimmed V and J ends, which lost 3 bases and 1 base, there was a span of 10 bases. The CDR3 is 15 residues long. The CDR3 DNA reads TGTGCCAGCAGCTTTAAACAGGGTTCCTACAATGAGCAGTTCTTC. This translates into CASSFKQGSYNEQFF.

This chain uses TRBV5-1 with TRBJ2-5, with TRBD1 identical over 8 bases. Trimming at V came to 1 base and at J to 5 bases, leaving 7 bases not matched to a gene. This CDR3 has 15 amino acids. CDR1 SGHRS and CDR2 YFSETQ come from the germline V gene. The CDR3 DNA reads TGCGCCAGCAGCTTGTGGACAGGGCGGTCGGAGACCCAGTACTTC. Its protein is CASSLWTGRSETQYF.

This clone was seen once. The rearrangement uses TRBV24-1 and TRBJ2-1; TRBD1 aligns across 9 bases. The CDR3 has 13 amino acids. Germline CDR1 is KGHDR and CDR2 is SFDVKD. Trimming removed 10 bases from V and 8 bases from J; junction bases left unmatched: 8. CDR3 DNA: TGTGCCACTGGGGACAGGGCCACCGATGAGCAGTTCTTC. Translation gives CATGDRATDEQFF.

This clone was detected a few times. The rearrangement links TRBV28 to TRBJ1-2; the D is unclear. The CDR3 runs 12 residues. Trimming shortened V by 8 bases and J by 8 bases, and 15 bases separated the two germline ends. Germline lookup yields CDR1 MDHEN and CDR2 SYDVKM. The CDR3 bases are TGTGCCAGCTTACATCGGGGTGGAGGCTACACCTTC. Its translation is CASLHRGGGYTF.

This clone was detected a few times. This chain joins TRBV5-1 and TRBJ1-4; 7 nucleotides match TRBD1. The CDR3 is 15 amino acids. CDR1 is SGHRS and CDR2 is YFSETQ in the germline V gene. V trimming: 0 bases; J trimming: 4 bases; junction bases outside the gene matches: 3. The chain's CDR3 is CASSLADRDNEKLFF. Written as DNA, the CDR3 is TGCGCCAGCAGCTTGGCTGACAGGGATAATGAAAAACTGTTTTTT.

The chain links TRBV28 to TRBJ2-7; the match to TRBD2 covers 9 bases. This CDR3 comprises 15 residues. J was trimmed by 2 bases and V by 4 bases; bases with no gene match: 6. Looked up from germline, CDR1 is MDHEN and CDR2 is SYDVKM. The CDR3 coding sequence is TGTGCCAGCAGTTCGGTAGCGGGAGTGCCCTACGAGCAGTACTTC. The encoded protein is CASSSVAGVPYEQYF. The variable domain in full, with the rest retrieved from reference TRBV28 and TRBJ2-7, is DVKVTQSSRYLVKRTGEKVFLECVQDMDHENMFWYRQDPGLGLRLIYFSYDVKMKEKGDIPEGYSVSREKKERFSLILESASTNQTSMYLCASSSVAGVPYEQYFGPGTRLTVT.

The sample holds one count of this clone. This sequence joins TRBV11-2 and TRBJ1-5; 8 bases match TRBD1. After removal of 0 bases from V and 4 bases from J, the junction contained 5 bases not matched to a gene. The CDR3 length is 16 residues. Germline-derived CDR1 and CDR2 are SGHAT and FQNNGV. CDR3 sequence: CASSLDGTGANQPQHF. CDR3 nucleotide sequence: TGTGCCAGCAGCTTAGATGGGACAGGCGCGAATCAGCCCCAGCATTTT.

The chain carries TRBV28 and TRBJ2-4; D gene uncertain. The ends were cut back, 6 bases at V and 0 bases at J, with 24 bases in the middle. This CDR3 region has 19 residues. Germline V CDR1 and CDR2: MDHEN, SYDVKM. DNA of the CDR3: TGTGCCAGCAGCCTAATTTCACGCGCCGCGGAACAAGCCAAAAACATTCAGTACTTC. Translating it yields CASSLISRAAEQAKNIQYF. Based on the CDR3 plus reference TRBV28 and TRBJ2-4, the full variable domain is DVKVTQSSRYLVKRTGEKVFLECVQDMDHENMFWYRQDPGLGLRLIYFSYDVKMKEKGDIPEGYSVSREKKERFSLILESASTNQTSMYLCASSLISRAAEQAKNIQYFGAGTRLSVL.